The 23 T cell receptor beta chains in this list originate from one sample, sequenced in a study of cytomegalovirus exposure and HLA in healthy donors. Amplification used 60 Vbeta primers and 13 Jbeta primers. Data came from immunoSEQ multiplex PCR; TCRdb stores just in-frame clones and leaves some out. The table lists about 210,000 clones, 80% to 90% of them singletons. Sample: PBMCs. The receptors stem from a girl aged 2 to 10 in good health and CMV-seronegative.

The rearrangement links TRBV5-1 to TRBJ2-5; D is uncertain. CDR3 length: 13 amino acids. Germline V gene data show CDR1 as SGHRS and CDR2 as YFSETQ. V lost 2 bases, J lost 6 bases, and 11 bases lay in between. The CDR3 nucleotides read TGCGCCAGCAGCTTAGATGGCGGTAAGACCCAGTACTTC. This codes for CASSLDGGKTQYF.

The V call is TRBV5-4, the J call TRBJ1-1; a weak D match, TRBD1 (6 bases). V gave up 4 bases and J gave up 2 bases, with 9 bases separating them. Germline V gene sequence: CDR1 SGHNT, CDR2 YYREEE (reference sequence). The CDR3 has 13 amino acids. CDR3 DNA: TGTGCCAGCAGCGTCAGGGGTAACACTGAAGCTTTCTTT. Translation gives CASSVRGNTEAFF.

The chain joins TRBV5-5 to TRBJ2-7; TRBD1 is a possible D gene (6 bases). The CDR3 is 18 amino acids. V was cut by 1 base and J by 3 bases, with 23 bases left in between. Germline assignment: CDR1 SGHKS and CDR2 YYEKEE (reference sequence). The CDR3 is CASSLTVTLRQAVYEQYF. In DNA, the CDR3 is TGTGCCAGCAGCTTGACGGTTACGTTAAGACAGGCTGTCTACGAGCAGTACTTC. The variable domain in full, with the rest retrieved from reference TRBV5-5 and TRBJ2-7, is DAGVTQSPTHLIKTRGQQVTLRCSPISGHKSVSWYQQVLGQGPQFIFQYYEKEERGRGNFPDRFSARQFPNYSSELNVNALLLGDSALYLCASSLTVTLRQAVYEQYFGPGTRLTVT.

The chain uses TRBV28 and TRBJ2-1, with 14 bases fitting TRBD2. Unmatched junction bases numbered 19, after V lost 5 bases and J lost 1 base. Germline loops: CDR1 MDHEN, CDR2 SYDVKM. The CDR3 runs 22 residues. CDR3 protein: CASSPHPGLAGAGMLSYNEQFF. The CDR3 DNA sequence: TGTGCCAGCAGTCCTCATCCGGGACTAGCGGGAGCAGGGATGCTTTCCTACAATGAGCAGTTCTTC. Variable domain in full (rest from reference TRBV28 and TRBJ2-1): DVKVTQSSRYLVKRTGEKVFLECVQDMDHENMFWYRQDPGLGLRLIYFSYDVKMKEKGDIPEGYSVSREKKERFSLILESASTNQTSMYLCASSPHPGLAGAGMLSYNEQFFGPGTRLTVL.

The CDR3 nucleotides read TGTGCCAGCAGTCCTCAAGCGGGGGGGCCGCAGACCCAGTACTTC. The encoded protein is CASSPQAGGPQTQYF. The chain couples TRBV27 to TRBJ2-5, with 10 bases that match TRBD2. Germline assignment: CDR1 MNHEY and CDR2 SMNVEV (reference sequence). V lost 5 bases to trimming and J lost 6 bases; unmatched junction nucleotides: 9. This CDR3 has 15 residues.

A word on this clone: Other DNA variants within this sample encode the same CDR3. The chain uses TRBV6-5 and TRBJ1-1, with a possible D match to TRBD1 (5 bases). This CDR3 contains 13 residues. The ends were cut back, 2 bases at V and 4 bases at J, with 8 bases in the middle. The germline CDR1 and CDR2 sequences are MNHEY and SVGAGI. The CDR3 coding sequence is TGTGCCAGCAGTTACGGGGGGGTCACTGAAGCTTTCTTT. Translating gives CASSYGGVTEAFF.

V usage is TRBV29-1 and J usage is TRBJ1-1; 8 nucleotides match TRBD1. CDR1 and CDR2 (germline): SQVTM, ANQGSEA. Trimming at V came to 1 base and at J to 4 bases, leaving 17 bases not matched to a gene. The CDR3 contains 18 residues. CDR3 region: CSVEAMRVTRDRRTEAFF. The CDR3, as DNA: TGCAGCGTTGAAGCAATGAGGGTCACCCGGGACAGGCGCACTGAAGCTTTCTTT.

V is TRBV6-1 and J is TRBJ2-2; no firm D call. Trimming removed 0 bases from V and 4 bases from J, with 6 bases in between. This CDR3 has 14 residues. CDR1 is MNHNS, CDR2 SASEGT, per germline. CDR3 protein: CASSEAGPTGELFF. The CDR3 DNA sequence: TGTGCCAGCAGTGAAGCTGGGCCCACCGGGGAGCTGTTTTTT.

CDR3 bases: TGTGCCAGCTCAACGCAGGCGACCAAAAACATTCAGTACTTC. This sequence encodes CASSTQATKNIQYF. The rearrangement joins TRBV18 to TRBJ2-4; D is uncertain. V shed 5 bases and J shed 2 bases, with 10 bases lying between them. The germline V gene has CDR1 KGHSH and CDR2 LQKENI. The CDR3 has 14 residues.

The J gene is TRBJ2-1, the V gene TRBV5-1; D call uncertain. V was clipped by 2 bases and J by 5 bases, with 11 bases between them. Looked up from germline, CDR1 is SGHRS and CDR2 is YFSETQ. The CDR3 runs 14 residues. The CDR3 bases are TGCGCCAGCAGCTTTGTGTACCGCGACAATGAGCAGTTCTTC. Translating gives CASSFVYRDNEQFF.

The sample holds a few counts of this clone. This chain uses TRBV10-3 with TRBJ1-1, with 7 bases fitting TRBD1. This CDR3 comprises 12 residues. Losses at the gene ends were 6 bases for V and 5 bases for J; bases not matched to a gene: 3. CDR1 and CDR2 (germline): ENHRY, SYGVKD. CDR3 sequence: CAISADRTEAFF. The DNA of the CDR3 is TGTGCCATCAGCGCGGACAGGACTGAAGCTTTCTTT.

This chain connects TRBV19 to TRBJ1-5; weak D call: TRBD1 (5 bases). CDR1 is LNHDA, CDR2 SQIVND, per germline (reference sequence). The germline V and J ends were trimmed by 0 bases and 6 bases, with 27 bases remaining between them. CDR3 length equals 20 residues. This CDR3 is CASSIDVGSGTPLGGQPQHF. In DNA, the CDR3 is TGTGCCAGTAGTATAGATGTTGGAAGCGGGACTCCCCTCGGAGGTCAGCCCCAGCATTTT.

The V gene is TRBV29-1, the J gene TRBJ1-5; 7 bases align to TRBD1. The CDR3 has 13 amino acids. The germline gives CDR1 SQVTM, CDR2 ANQGSEA. The V segment lost 6 bases and the J segment 3 bases; nucleotides outside the gene matches: 5. CDR3 sequence reads: CSVGDSLNQPQHF. Written as DNA, the CDR3 is TGCAGCGTAGGGGACAGCCTCAATCAGCCCCAGCATTTT.

The rearrangement uses TRBV7-8 and TRBJ2-3; possible D gene TRBD2, 6 bases. The CDR3 is 16 residues long. Germline V gene lookup returns CDR1 SGHVS and CDR2 FQNEAQ. V was pared by 0 bases and J by 5 bases, with 15 bases between. Written as DNA, the CDR3 is TGTGCCAGCAGCTTAGCCGAAACGGGGGTGCGAGATACGCAGTATTTT. Its translation is CASSLAETGVRDTQYF.

V and J are TRBV6-4 and TRBJ1-1; a possible D gene is TRBD1 (5 bases). V was shortened by 3 bases and J by 6 bases, with 11 bases between the two germline ends. CDR1 and CDR2 (germline): MRHNA, SNTAGT. CDR3 length equals 13 residues. CDR3 sequence reads: CASSEEGGAEAFF. In DNA, the CDR3 is TGTGCCAGCAGTGAAGAGGGAGGGGCTGAAGCTTTCTTT.

The CDR3 region is CASSQGEGEGYGYTF. In DNA, the CDR3 is TGCGCCAGCAGCCAAGGAGAGGGGGAAGGGTATGGCTACACCTTC. The rearrangement links TRBV4-1 to TRBJ1-2; a possible D gene is TRBD1 (6 bases). Trimming stripped 1 base from V and 5 bases from J, with 14 bases between. Germline values: CDR1 MGHRA, CDR2 YSYEKL. This CDR3 spans 15 amino acids.

Points on this clone: This sample includes further DNA sequences coding for the same CDR3. The chain uses TRBV4-1 and TRBJ2-1, with TRBD2 matching over 12 bases. CDR3 length equals 16 residues. From germline, CDR1 is MGHRA and CDR2 YSYEKL. V gave up 0 bases and J gave up 4 bases; unmatched junction bases: 1. As DNA, the CDR3 is TGCGCCAGCAGCCAAGATCTAGCGGGGGGGTACAATGAGCAGTTCTTC. Its translation is CASSQDLAGGYNEQFF.

The chain has TRBV6-1 and TRBJ1-2; TRBD1 agrees at 7 bases. The CDR3 runs 14 residues. Trimming removed 6 bases from V and 4 bases from J; junction bases left unmatched: 8. Germline V gives CDR1 MNHNS, CDR2 SASEGT. CDR3 protein: CASSQQGSFYGYTF. In DNA, the CDR3 is TGTGCCAGCAGCCAACAGGGGTCGTTCTATGGCTACACCTTC.

The chain uses TRBV19 and TRBJ1-6; no clear D. This CDR3 contains 15 residues. V dropped 1 base and J dropped 1 base, with 5 bases sitting between them. Germline CDR1 LNHDA, CDR2 SQIVND (reference sequence). CDR3: CASSIGGSYNSPLHF. The DNA of the CDR3 is TGTGCCAGTAGTATAGGAGGGTCCTATAATTCACCCCTCCACTTT.

The J gene is TRBJ1-5, the V gene TRBV19; 8 bases are a match to TRBD1. The CDR3 is 15 amino acids. The junction had 12 bases not matched to a gene; V was cut back by 9 bases and J by 5 bases. Germline CDR1 LNHDA, CDR2 SQIVND (reference sequence). The CDR3 DNA sequence: TGTGCCAGCGCCCAAGGACAGGGCCCCCATCAGCCCCAGCATTTT. This encodes CASAQGQGPHQPQHF.

The chain has TRBV2 and TRBJ2-5; D might be TRBD1 (6 bases). This CDR3 is 14 amino acids long. CDR1 SNHLY and CDR2 FYNNEI come from the germline V gene. V dropped 6 bases and J dropped 4 bases, with 15 bases sitting between them. The CDR3 nucleotides are TGTGCCAGCAGAAGAAGTTCAGGGGCAGAGACCCAGTACTTC. Protein product: CASRRSSGAETQYF. Complete variable domain (other parts from reference TRBV2 and TRBJ2-5): EPEVTQTPSHQVTQMGQEVILRCVPISNHLYFYWYRQILGQKVEFLVSFYNNEISEKSEIFDDQFSVERPDGSNFTLKIRSTKLEDSAMYFCASRRSSGAETQYFGPGTRLLVL.

V is TRBV11-2 and J is TRBJ2-5; no definite D call. Between the trimmed V and J ends, which lost 5 bases and 5 bases, there was a span of 6 bases. The germline CDR1 and CDR2 sequences are SGHAT and FQNNGV. The CDR3 spans 11 residues. The DNA for the CDR3 is TGTGCCAGCAGCGCCGGGGAGACCCAGTACTTC. Its protein is CASSAGETQYF.

This chain joins TRBV27 and TRBJ2-3; 8 bases are a match to TRBD2. V was clipped by 6 bases and J by 0 bases; unmatched bases: 8. The length of the CDR3 is 16 residues. Germline values: CDR1 MNHEY, CDR2 SMNVEV (reference sequence). The CDR3 DNA is TGTGCCAGCAGACGCCTTAGCGGGGCTAGCACAGATACGCAGTATTTT. This sequence encodes CASRRLSGASTDTQYF.